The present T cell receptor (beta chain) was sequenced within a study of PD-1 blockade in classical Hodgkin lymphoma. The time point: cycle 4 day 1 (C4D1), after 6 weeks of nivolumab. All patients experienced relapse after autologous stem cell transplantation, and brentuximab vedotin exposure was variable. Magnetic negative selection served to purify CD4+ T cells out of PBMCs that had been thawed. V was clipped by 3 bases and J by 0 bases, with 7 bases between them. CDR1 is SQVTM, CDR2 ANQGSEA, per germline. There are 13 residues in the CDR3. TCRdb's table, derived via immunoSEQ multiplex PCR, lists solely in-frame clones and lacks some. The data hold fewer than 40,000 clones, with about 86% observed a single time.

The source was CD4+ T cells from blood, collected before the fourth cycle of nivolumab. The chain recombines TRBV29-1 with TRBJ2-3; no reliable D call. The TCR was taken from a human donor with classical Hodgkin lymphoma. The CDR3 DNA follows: TGCAGCGTTGATCGGACGAGCACAGATACGCAGTATTTT. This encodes CSVDRTSTDTQYF.